The 26 T cell receptor beta chains in this list originate from one sample, sequenced in a study of human T cells and chemical hapten exposure. TCRdb analysed the RACE reads with MiXCR anew, one entry per CDR3 protein. The top ten clones hold approximately 3.7% of a sample with tens of thousands of distinct CDR3 sequences, 11% of them seen once. Specified time point: patch test 3, about 24 weeks after DPC sensitization. Treatment in this sample: therapeutic diphenylcyclopropenone sensitization with weekly scalp DPC. Sequencing was performed on whole blood, taken in connection with sensitization to the hapten diphenylcyclopropenone (DPC). The receptors shown here come from a woman in her forties or fifties with alopecia areata. Some clones in this sample may be carry-over from other donors' samples.

This clonotype was seen more than once but under ten times. The chain combines TRBV20-1 with TRBJ2-7, with 8 nucleotides matching TRBD1. CDR3 length: 13 residues. V lost 1 base and J lost 4; bases outside the gene matches: 3. Germline CDR1 is DFQATT and CDR2 is SNEGSKA (reference sequence). CDR3 loop: CSARVRTGYEQYF. CDR3 nucleotide sequence: TGCAGTGCTAGAGTCCGGACAGGGTACGAGCAGTACTTC.

In its sample, this clonotype was seen many times. The chain is built from TRBV18 and TRBJ2-4; possibly TRBD1 or TRBD2 for D (5 bases each). Trimming cost V 0 bases and J 7 bases, with 10 bases left between them. CDR1 KGHSH and CDR2 LQKENI come from the germline V gene. CDR3 length: 14 amino acids. CDR3 residues: CASSPPSEGNIQYF. The CDR3 bases are TGTGCCAGCTCACCACCATCAGAGGGGAACATTCAGTACTTC. The variable domain in full, with the rest retrieved from reference TRBV18 and TRBJ2-4, is NAGVMQNPRHLVRRRGQEARLRCSPMKGHSHVYWYRQLPEEGLKFMVYLQKENIIDESGMPKERFSAEFPKEGPSILRIQQVVRGDSAAYFCASSPPSEGNIQYFGAGTRLSVL.

This clonotype was seen a handful of times. This chain links TRBV5-1 with TRBJ2-1; 13 nucleotides align to TRBD2. CDR1 and CDR2 from the germline V gene are SGHRS and YFSETQ. V was clipped by 3 bases and J by 6 bases; unmatched bases: 9. This CDR3 contains 17 residues. CDR3 sequence reads: CASSSFLGTSGINEQFF. Written as DNA, the CDR3 is TGCGCCAGCAGCTCATTCCTCGGGACTAGCGGGATCAATGAGCAGTTCTTC.

Turning to this clonotype: The conserved phenylalanine or tryptophan is not found at the CDR3 terminus, so this likely reflects a read error. The DNA is left out, because the CDR3 cannot be placed on it with certainty; the CDR3 is given as TCRdb lists it. This rearrangement joins TRBV5-1 to TRBJ2-3; the D call of TRBD2 is as the table states it, not checked on the DNA. The CDR3 spans 19 residues, counting both ends. CDR1 is SGHRS and CDR2 is YFSETQ in the germline V gene. CDR3 sequence reads: CASSSRTSGRARGTDTRYL.

Many counts were recorded for this clonotype. The rearrangement uses TRBV12-3 or TRBV12-4 and TRBJ1-6, with 7 nucleotides matching TRBD1. V shed 7 bases, J shed 7 bases, and the junction held 10 bases outside the gene matches. The CDR3 covers 15 residues. In nucleotides, the CDR3 is TGTGCCAGCACAAGCAACAGGGGAGCGAATTCACCCCTCCACTTT. Amino acids: CASTSNRGANSPLHF.

This clonotype has only a few counts. The chain has TRBV29-1 and TRBJ2-6, with 9 bases fitting TRBD2. The germline V gene encodes CDR1 SQVTM and CDR2 ANQGSEA. The CDR3 has 15 amino acids. Trimming cost V 6 bases and J 2 bases; bases outside gene matches: 5. The CDR3 spells CSVQAGGAGANVLTF. CDR3 in DNA: TGCAGCGTCCAAGCGGGAGGCGCTGGGGCCAACGTCCTGACTTTC.

The rearrangement links TRBV15 to TRBJ2-7; 13 bases agree with TRBD2. From germline, CDR1 is LNHNV and CDR2 YYDKDF (reference sequence). Trimming removed 0 bases from V and 4 bases from J; junction bases left unmatched: 6. The CDR3 has 17 amino acids. CDR3 sequence reads: CATSREEGLAGRYEQYF. The CDR3 coding sequence is TGTGCCACCAGCAGAGAGGAGGGACTAGCGGGAAGGTACGAGCAGTACTTC. Looking up the rest from reference TRBV15 and TRBJ2-7 gives the full variable domain: DAMVIQNPRYQVTQFGKPVTLSCSQTLNHNVMYWYQQKSSQAPKLLFHYYDKDFNNEADTPDNFQSRRPNTSFCFLDIRSPGLGDTAMYLCATSREEGLAGRYEQYFGPGTRLTVT.

The CDR3 DNA is TGTGCCAGCAACCAAATGGCGGGAGGCGGGCAAGAGACCCAGTACTTC. Translation gives CASNQMAGGGQETQYF. The rearrangement links TRBV7-2 to TRBJ2-5; 8 bases line up with TRBD2. The germline gives CDR1 SGHTA, CDR2 FQGNSA. J lost 2 bases, V lost 7 bases, and 12 bases had no gene match. The CDR3 length is 16 residues.

This clonotype appeared many times. This sequence joins TRBV20-1 and TRBJ1-5; the D is unclear. This CDR3 is built from 15 residues. Germline assignment: CDR1 DFQATT and CDR2 SNEGSKA (reference sequence). V gave up 3 bases and J gave up 2 bases, with 14 bases separating them. CDR3 sequence: CSASLIVSGNQPQHF. The CDR3, as DNA: TGCAGTGCTAGTCTAATCGTTAGCGGCAATCAGCCCCAGCATTTT.

This clonotype has only a few counts. This chain joins TRBV7-2 and TRBJ1-6; 8 positions match TRBD1. The CDR3 runs 13 residues. CDR1 and CDR2 (germline): SGHTA, FQGNSA. V lost 7 bases, J lost 10 bases, and 6 bases stayed unmatched. CDR3 amino acids: CASTFDRGSPLHF. The CDR3 coding sequence is TGTGCCAGCACCTTTGACAGGGGATCACCCCTCCACTTT.

The chain joins TRBV12-5 to TRBJ1-5, with a tentative D call TRBD1 (5 bases). The CDR3 runs to 18 residues. The germline V gene encodes CDR1 LGHNT and CDR2 FRNRAP. Trimming pared 1 base from V and 0 bases from J, leaving 16 bases between. CDR3 protein: CASGLAPLAGGSNQPQHF. The CDR3 DNA reads TGTGCTAGTGGTTTGGCCCCGCTCGCCGGGGGTAGCAATCAGCCCCAGCATTTT.

Here the CDR3 DNA reads TGCAGCGTCCGCTTTCCGGGGGCGCGTACTGAAGCTTTCTTT. Encoded protein: CSVRFPGARTEAFF. The rearrangement links TRBV29-1 to TRBJ1-1; possible D gene TRBD1, 6 bases. The CDR3 extends over 14 amino acids. Germline V lookup: CDR1 SQVTM, CDR2 ANQGSEA. V lost 6 bases and J 5 bases, leaving 19 bases between the germline ends.

This clonotype was seen just once. The V call is TRBV3-1, the J call TRBJ2-2; 7 nucleotides match TRBD2. The CDR3 is 16 residues long. Trimming cost V 1 base and J 0 bases; bases outside gene matches: 2. Germline lookup yields CDR1 LGHDT and CDR2 YNNKEL (reference sequence). The CDR3 DNA is TGTGCCAGCAGCCAAGTTAGCGGGCCGAACACCGGGGAGCTGTTTTTT. Protein sequence: CASSQVSGPNTGELFF.

This clonotype has only a few counts. The DNA of the CDR3 is TGCAGCGTTGAGGGGGGACTAGCGGGCGCCCCCAATGAGCAGTTCTTC. This codes for CSVEGGLAGAPNEQFF. The J gene is TRBJ2-1, the V gene TRBV29-1, with 12 nucleotides matching TRBD2. CDR3 length equals 16 residues. V dropped 3 bases and J dropped 6; count of bases not matched to a gene: 9. Germline CDR1 and CDR2: SQVTM and ANQGSEA.

This clonotype was recorded many times. The V and J genes are TRBV4-3 and TRBJ2-1; no reliable D call. CDR3 length equals 16 residues. CDR1 LGHNA and CDR2 YSLEER come from the germline V gene. V was pared by 5 bases and J by 3 bases, with 17 bases between. The CDR3 loop is CASSSSLVVFYNEQFF. CDR3 sequence (DNA): TGCGCCAGCAGCTCATCCTTAGTGGTATTCTACAATGAGCAGTTCTTC.

The genes are TRBV7-3 and TRBJ2-3; either TRBD1 or TRBD2 may supply D (5 bases each). V lost 8 bases, J lost 3 bases, and 18 bases lay in between. This CDR3 region has 15 residues. The germline gives CDR1 SGHTA, CDR2 FQGTGA. CDR3 DNA sequence: TGTGCCAGCGCGAGGGGTTTTAGGGAGACAGATACGCAGTATTTT. Its protein is CASARGFRETDTQYF.

This clonotype was counted ten times or more. The chain employs TRBV20-1 and TRBJ2-6; D remains ambiguous. The CDR3 is made up of 13 amino acids. With 1 base removed from V and 5 bases from J, the gap between germline ends came to 6 bases. Germline loops: CDR1 DFQATT, CDR2 SNEGSKA (reference sequence). CDR3 nucleotide sequence: TGCAGTGCTAGAGTCCCCAGGGCCAACGTCCTGACTTTC. Its translation is CSARVPRANVLTF.

This clonotype was counted at least ten times. The chain links TRBV3-1 to TRBJ2-1; D uncertain. The V end lost 0 bases, the J end lost 5 bases, and 5 bases lay between the germline ends. This CDR3 spans 13 amino acids. The V gene's germline CDR1 is LGHDT and CDR2 YNNKEL (reference sequence). The CDR3 nucleotides are TGTGCCAGCAGCCAAGAGTTGGACAATGAGCAGTTCTTC. It codes for CASSQELDNEQFF.

This clonotype was observed at least ten times. This chain uses TRBV19 with TRBJ1-4; the D is unclear. There are 14 residues in the CDR3. The ends were cut back, 3 bases at V and 1 base at J, with 6 bases in the middle. Per the germline V gene, CDR1 is LNHDA and CDR2 is SQIVND (reference sequence). The CDR3 is CASSIDITNEKLFF. Here the CDR3 DNA reads TGTGCCAGTAGTATTGACATAACTAATGAAAAACTGTTTTTT.

The chain carries TRBV30 and TRBJ2-4; 10 bases line up with TRBD2. Germline CDR1 GTSNPN, CDR2 SVGIG (reference sequence). V was pared by 3 bases and J by 2 bases, with 22 bases of the junction left unmatched. This CDR3 spans 21 amino acids. The CDR3 spells CAWRAQRTSGFGGWSKNIQYF. In DNA, the CDR3 is TGTGCCTGGAGAGCACAAAGGACTAGCGGCTTCGGAGGGTGGTCCAAAAACATTCAGTACTTC. The full variable domain, rest sourced from reference TRBV30 and TRBJ2-4, is SQTIHQWPATLVQPVGSPLSLECTVEGTSNPNLYWYRQAAGRGLQLLFYSVGIGQISSEVPQNLSASRPQDRQFILSSKKLLLSDSGFYLCAWRAQRTSGFGGWSKNIQYFGAGTRLSVL.

This clonotype was detected many times. The chain is built from TRBV27 and TRBJ2-3, with no clear D. This CDR3 contains 15 residues. The ends were cut back, 3 bases at V and 2 bases at J, with 12 bases in the middle. Germline V gives CDR1 MNHEY, CDR2 SMNVEV (reference sequence). CDR3 sequence (DNA): TGTGCCAGCAGTTTGGTGGGCCGGAACACAGATACGCAGTATTTT. This gives the protein CASSLVGRNTDTQYF.

The rearrangement joins TRBV5-1 to TRBJ2-1; TRBD2 matches 14 bases. In germline, CDR1 is SGHRS, CDR2 YFSETQ. The CDR3 runs 16 residues. J lost 12 bases, V lost 4 bases, and 12 bases had no gene match. The CDR3 spells CASSLTTGTSGSGQFF. The CDR3 bases are TGCGCCAGCAGCCTGACAACCGGGACTAGCGGGAGTGGGCAGTTCTTC.

The genes are TRBV9 and TRBJ2-2, with D possibly being TRBD1 (5 bases). Germline V gene data show CDR1 as SGDLS and CDR2 as YYNGEE. Trimming stripped 7 bases from V and 7 bases from J, with 17 bases between. The CDR3 length is 14 residues. The chain's CDR3 is CASGANWGGGELFF. The CDR3 DNA reads as TGTGCCAGCGGGGCCAATTGGGGCGGCGGGGAGCTGTTTTTT.

Ten or more counts support this clonotype. This chain connects TRBV6-5 to TRBJ2-7, with 7 bases identical to TRBD2. The CDR3 spans 14 residues. Germline trimming cut 5 bases from V and 2 bases from J; bases unmatched to any gene: 6. Germline-derived CDR1 and CDR2 are MNHEY and SVGAGI. CDR3 protein: CASSPRGGTYEQYF. In DNA form, the CDR3 reads TGTGCCAGCAGTCCGCGGGGAGGGACCTACGAGCAGTACTTC.

As concerns this clonotype: A much more abundant neighbour one base away suggests this may be a read error. The chain is built from TRBV3-1 and TRBJ1-5, with D tentatively TRBD1 (5 bases). The CDR3 has 15 residues. Germline CDR1 is LGHDT and CDR2 is YNNKEL (reference sequence). CDR3 in DNA: TGTGCCAGCAGCCGGCATGACAGTCCCAATCAGCCCCGGCATTTT. Translating it yields CASSRHDSPNQPRHF.

Ten or more counts support this clonotype. The gene calls are TRBV6-2 or TRBV6-3 and TRBJ2-7; 11 bases are shared with TRBD2. V gave up 2 bases and J gave up 1 base; unmatched junction bases: 4. Germline CDR1 is MNHEY and CDR2 is SVGEGT. The CDR3 is 16 amino acids. The DNA of the CDR3 is TGTGCCAGCAGTTACGGGGGACTAGCGGCATCCTACGAGCAGTACTTC. Translation gives CASSYGGLAASYEQYF.